The source of this TCR beta chain is a study of blood T cell repertoires in COVID-19. In the study overall: There were acute and convalescent COVID-19 samples, and they came from the United States, Italy and Spain. PBMCs, B-cell-depleted T cells, or T cells provided the cDNA or gDNA that made up the material.

In the authors' workflow: Scientists estimated how many nucleated cells there were by amplifying reference gene primers. Sequencing used immunoSEQ multiplex PCR; TCRdb keeps in-frame clones, though not all of them. V and J calls plus clone size are reproduced from that table; the DNA served to infer D and trimming. This table holds some 99,000 clones, nearly 90% found once. Looked up from germline, CDR1 is LGHNA and CDR2 is YNFKEQ. This CDR3 is built from 14 residues. J was trimmed by 7 bases and V by 5 bases; bases with no gene match: 5. V gene TRBV4-2 combines with J gene TRBJ1-6; TRBD1 aligns across 7 bases. What was sequenced was peripheral blood. This TCR was recovered from a man in his 70s with acute or convalescent COVID-19. DNA of the CDR3: TGTGCCAGCAGCAAGACAGGGCGGAATTCACCCCTCCACTTT. Amino acids: CASSKTGRNSPLHF.